This entry lists 23 T cell receptor beta chains sequenced from one sample in a study of shared clonotypes between healthy human individuals. Using immunoSEQ multiplex PCR, the repertoire was profiled, and TCRdb retains in-frame clones only, with some absent. The table records hundreds of thousands of clones, around 72% of them present only once. Sample: memory CD4+ T cells sorted from blood. As for subset: CD45RA-negative fraction. The receptors were sampled from a woman in her thirties in good health.

The chain combines TRBV7-9 with TRBJ1-2; D unclear. The CDR3 has 12 amino acids. Trimming shortened V by 1 base and J by 7 bases, and 7 bases separated the two germline ends. Germline V gives CDR1 SEHNR, CDR2 FQNEAQ (reference sequence). The CDR3 bases are TGTGCCAGCAGCTTAGACTCTACTGGCTACACCTTC. Protein: CASSLDSTGYTF. Combining the CDR3 with reference TRBV7-9 and TRBJ1-2 gives the whole variable domain DTGVSQNPRHKITKRGQNVTFRCDPISEHNRLYWYRQTLGQGPEFLTYFQNEAQLEKSRLLSDRFSAERPKGSFSTLEIQRTEQGDSAMYLCASSLDSTGYTFGSGTRLTVV.

The gene calls are TRBV7-2 and TRBJ2-7; 9 nucleotides line up with TRBD1. This CDR3 spans 15 amino acids. Per germline, CDR1 SGHTA and CDR2 FQGNSA. Germline trimming cut 4 bases from V and 2 bases from J; bases unmatched to any gene: 6. CDR3 DNA: TGTGCCAGCAGCTGGGGGTGGGACAGGGCCTACGAGCAGTACTTC. Encoded protein: CASSWGWDRAYEQYF.

With regard to this clone: Within the sample, other DNA sequences also encode this same CDR3. The J gene is TRBJ2-4, the V gene TRBV5-8; D gene ambiguous. The CDR3 sequence is 14 residues long. With 2 bases removed from V and 2 bases from J, the gap between germline ends came to 8 bases. CDR1 and CDR2 (germline): SGHTS, YDEGEE. CDR3 coding DNA: TGTGCCAGCAGCTTAGACTCCTCCAAAAACATTCAGTACTTC. Translating it yields CASSLDSSKNIQYF.

The chain carries TRBV19 and TRBJ2-6; D is ambiguous. The V and J ends lost 4 bases and 0 bases respectively, with 10 bases between them. Germline V lookup: CDR1 LNHDA, CDR2 SQIVND (reference sequence). The CDR3 sequence is 16 residues long. The CDR3 region is CASSTPKVSGANVLTF. In DNA form, the CDR3 reads TGTGCCAGTAGTACCCCTAAAGTCTCTGGGGCCAACGTCCTGACTTTC.

The V call is TRBV18, the J call TRBJ2-7; maybe TRBD1 (6 bases). The CDR3 length is 15 residues. The germline V and J ends were trimmed by 0 bases and 2 bases, with 11 bases remaining between them. Germline CDR1 is KGHSH and CDR2 is LQKENI. CDR3 in amino acids: CASSPPGHLPYEQYF. In DNA, the CDR3 is TGTGCCAGCTCACCACCGGGACACCTCCCCTACGAGCAGTACTTC.

The sample holds a few counts of this clone. V usage is TRBV29-1 and J usage is TRBJ2-7; D possibly corresponds to TRBD1 (5 bases). Germline-derived CDR1 and CDR2 are SQVTM and ANQGSEA. Trimming shortened V by 6 bases and J by 0 bases, and 9 bases separated the two germline ends. There are 12 residues in the CDR3. CDR3 sequence reads: CSVRTSSYEQYF. As DNA, the CDR3 is TGCAGCGTAAGGACAAGCTCCTACGAGCAGTACTTC.

V and J are TRBV5-1 and TRBJ2-1; the D gene is possibly TRBD2 (5 bases). Germline V CDR1 and CDR2: SGHRS, YFSETQ. Trimming shortened V by 9 bases and J by 6 bases, and 19 bases separated the two germline ends. CDR3 length equals 14 residues. The CDR3 loop is CATGSGVSFNEQFF. Here the CDR3 DNA reads TGCGCCACCGGGTCCGGGGTTTCATTCAATGAGCAGTTCTTC. Full variable domain (remainder filled in from reference TRBV5-1 and TRBJ2-1): KAGVTQTPRYLIKTRGQQVTLSCSPISGHRSVSWYQQTPGQGLQFLFEYFSETQRNKGNFPGRFSGRQFSNSRSEMNVSTLELGDSALYLCATGSGVSFNEQFFGPGTRLTVL.

V is TRBV14 and J is TRBJ1-3, with D uncertain. Germline V gene lookup returns CDR1 SGHDN and CDR2 FVKESK. V lost 5 bases and J lost 0, with 11 bases in between. The length of the CDR3 is 15 residues. The CDR3 sequence is CASSLVLGSGNTIYF. The CDR3 DNA reads as TGTGCCAGCAGCTTAGTCCTCGGCTCTGGAAACACCATATATTTT. Supplemented by reference TRBV14 and TRBJ1-3, the full variable domain reads EAGVTQFPSHSVIEKGQTVTLRCDPISGHDNLYWYRRVMGKEIKFLLHFVKESKQDESGMPNNRFLAERTGGTYSTLKVQPAELEDSGVYFCASSLVLGSGNTIYFGEGSWLTVV.

The rearrangement links TRBV5-5 to TRBJ2-7; D is perhaps TRBD2 (5 bases). This CDR3 is built from 15 residues. The V end was cut by 4 bases, the J end by 0 bases, with 14 bases between. Germline V CDR1 and CDR2: SGHKS, YYEKEE (reference sequence). CDR3 nucleotides: TGTGCCAGCAGCCCAGGACTGTCGGCCTCCTACGAGCAGTACTTC. Residues: CASSPGLSASYEQYF.

The chain uses TRBV6-1 and TRBJ2-3; D remains unclear. This CDR3 has 14 residues. Germline V gene sequence: CDR1 MNHNS, CDR2 SASEGT. Trimming removed 4 bases at V and 10 bases at J, with 18 bases between. The CDR3 loop is CASSVRWGGRAQYF. The CDR3 region has the DNA TGTGCCAGCAGTGTACGATGGGGTGGTAGGGCGCAGTATTTT.

This clone was recorded a few times. The V and J genes are TRBV7-9 and TRBJ2-1; no definite D call. Per the germline V gene, CDR1 is SEHNR and CDR2 is FQNEAQ (reference sequence). V shed 1 base and J shed 4 bases, with 8 bases lying between them. This CDR3 contains 14 residues. The CDR3 is CASSLGVGYNEQFF. The CDR3 DNA follows: TGTGCCAGCAGCTTAGGGGTAGGGTACAATGAGCAGTTCTTC.

The chain is built from TRBV2 and TRBJ1-1; no reliable D call. Germline loops: CDR1 SNHLY, CDR2 FYNNEI. The length of the CDR3 is 16 residues. V was cut by 5 bases and J by 4 bases, with 20 bases left in between. This chain's CDR3 is CASSKNVILQGTEAFF. The DNA for the CDR3 is TGTGCCAGCAGTAAGAATGTTATTTTACAAGGCACTGAAGCTTTCTTT.

V and J are TRBV11-2 and TRBJ1-2; 8 positions agree with TRBD1. The CDR3 has 16 amino acids. V lost 5 bases and J lost 3; bases outside the gene matches: 11. Germline V gene data show CDR1 as SGHAT and CDR2 as FQNNGV. The CDR3 sequence is CASSGGRGTGDYGYTF. CDR3 bases: TGTGCCAGCAGCGGTGGGAGGGGGACAGGAGACTATGGCTACACCTTC. Complete variable domain (other parts from reference TRBV11-2 and TRBJ1-2): EAGVAQSPRYKIIEKRQSVAFWCNPISGHATLYWYQQILGQGPKLLIQFQNNGVVDDSQLPKDRFSAERLKGVDSTLKIQPAKLEDSAVYLCASSGGRGTGDYGYTFGSGTRLTVV.

This clone was detected ten times or more. J is TRBJ1-4 and V is TRBV6-5, with 8 bases lining up with TRBD1. The V segment lost 6 bases and the J segment 8 bases; nucleotides outside the gene matches: 5. Germline CDR1 MNHEY, CDR2 SVGAGI. The CDR3 sequence is 13 residues long. The CDR3 loop reads CASSDRGAEKLFF. The CDR3 coding sequence is TGTGCCAGCAGCGACAGGGGTGCAGAAAAACTGTTTTTT.

The V and J genes are TRBV19 and TRBJ2-4; the match to TRBD1 covers 8 bases. The CDR3 extends over 15 amino acids. V gave up 5 bases and J gave up 6 bases; unmatched junction bases: 9. Germline assignment: CDR1 LNHDA and CDR2 SQIVND (reference sequence). CDR3 amino acids: CASSSPDRVGNIQYF. The CDR3 DNA follows: TGTGCCAGTAGTTCACCGGACAGGGTAGGAAACATTCAGTACTTC.

A few counts support this clone. The V and J genes are TRBV2 and TRBJ1-5; D gene ambiguous. This CDR3 has 13 residues. V gave up 4 bases and J gave up 0 bases, with 4 bases separating them. CDR1 and CDR2 (germline): SNHLY, FYNNEI. CDR3 DNA sequence: TGTGCCAGCAGTGCGAATAGCAATCAGCCCCAGCATTTT. Translation gives CASSANSNQPQHF. Complete variable domain (other parts from reference TRBV2 and TRBJ1-5): EPEVTQTPSHQVTQMGQEVILRCVPISNHLYFYWYRQILGQKVEFLVSFYNNEISEKSEIFDDQFSVERPDGSNFTLKIRSTKLEDSAMYFCASSANSNQPQHFGDGTRLSIL.

The chain carries TRBV19 and TRBJ1-4, with D perhaps TRBD1 (6 bases). Germline V gene data show CDR1 as LNHDA and CDR2 as SQIVND (reference sequence). Trimming took 0 bases from V and 4 from J, leaving 12 bases between them. The length of the CDR3 is 16 residues. Here the CDR3 DNA reads TGTGCCAGTAGTATAGATCCAGGACAGTTTAATGAAAAACTGTTTTTT. Translation gives CASSIDPGQFNEKLFF.

The rearrangement joins TRBV28 to TRBJ1-3, with D unresolved. Trimming shortened V by 5 bases and J by 6 bases, and 23 bases separated the two germline ends. Germline lookup yields CDR1 MDHEN and CDR2 SYDVKM. This CDR3 region has 17 residues. The CDR3 DNA reads as TGTGCCAGCAGTGCACTAGGGAGTAAGAAATCGGAAAACACCATATATTTT. Amino acid sequence: CASSALGSKKSENTIYF.

A note on this clone: With a much larger clone just one base away, this may be a read error. The same CDR3 also results from other DNA sequences found in this sample. The chain recombines TRBV7-2 with TRBJ2-1, with TRBD2 matching over 7 bases. With 4 bases clipped from V and 0 bases from J, the junction kept 3 bases outside the gene matches. The CDR3 sequence is 15 residues long. Germline CDR1 reads SGHTA; CDR2 reads FQGNSA. CDR3 in amino acids: CASSSQRDSYNEQFF. For the CDR3, the DNA is TGTGCCAGCAGCTCGCAGCGGGACTCCTACAATGAGCAGTTCTTC.

The rearrangement joins TRBV19 to TRBJ2-7, with 16 positions matching TRBD2. Looked up from germline, CDR1 is LNHDA and CDR2 is SQIVND (reference sequence). This CDR3 comprises 15 residues. The ends lost 7 bases at V and 7 bases at J; junction bases unmatched: 7. The CDR3 sequence is CASTPGTSGRAEQYF. The CDR3 DNA follows: TGTGCCAGTACCCCCGGGACTAGCGGGAGGGCTGAGCAGTACTTC.

The V gene is TRBV28, the J gene TRBJ2-7; D perhaps matches TRBD1 (6 bases). The CDR3 totals 15 residues. V was pared by 6 bases and J by 1 base, with 16 bases between. CDR1 and CDR2 from the germline V gene are MDHEN and SYDVKM. The CDR3 sequence: CASSRPNRGSYEQYF. The CDR3, as DNA: TGTGCCAGCAGCCGACCTAATAGGGGGTCCTACGAGCAGTACTTC. The full variable domain, its missing parts supplied by reference TRBV28 and TRBJ2-7, is DVKVTQSSRYLVKRTGEKVFLECVQDMDHENMFWYRQDPGLGLRLIYFSYDVKMKEKGDIPEGYSVSREKKERFSLILESASTNQTSMYLCASSRPNRGSYEQYFGPGTRLTVT.

This clone was counted only a few times. The chain has TRBV9 and TRBJ2-1; 7 bases align to TRBD2. V lost 2 bases, J lost 6 bases, and 5 bases stayed unmatched. The CDR3 extends over 14 amino acids. Germline V gene data show CDR1 as SGDLS and CDR2 as YYNGEE. Written as DNA, the CDR3 is TGTGCCAGCAGCGTTGGCGGGAGTCTCAATGAGCAGTTCTTC. This sequence encodes CASSVGGSLNEQFF.

The genes are TRBV4-2 and TRBJ2-1; 7 bases are a match to TRBD2. The CDR3 totals 15 residues. CDR1 LGHNA and CDR2 YNFKEQ come from the germline V gene. Trimming cost V 10 bases and J 4 bases; bases outside gene matches: 13. The CDR3: CATSIEASGYNEQFF. As DNA, the CDR3 is TGTGCCACCTCCATCGAGGCTAGCGGTTACAATGAGCAGTTCTTC.